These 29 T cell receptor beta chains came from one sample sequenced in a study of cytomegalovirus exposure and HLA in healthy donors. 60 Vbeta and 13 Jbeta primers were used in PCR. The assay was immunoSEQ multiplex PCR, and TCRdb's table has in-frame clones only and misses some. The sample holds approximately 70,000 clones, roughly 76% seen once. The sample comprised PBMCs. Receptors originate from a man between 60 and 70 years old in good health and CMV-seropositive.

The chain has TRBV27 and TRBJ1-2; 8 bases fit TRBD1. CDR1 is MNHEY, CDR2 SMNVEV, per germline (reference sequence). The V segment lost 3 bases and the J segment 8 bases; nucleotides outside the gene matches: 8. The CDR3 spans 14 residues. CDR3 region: CASSFSGGAEGYTF. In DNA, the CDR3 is TGTGCCAGCAGTTTTTCAGGGGGCGCGGAAGGCTACACCTTC.

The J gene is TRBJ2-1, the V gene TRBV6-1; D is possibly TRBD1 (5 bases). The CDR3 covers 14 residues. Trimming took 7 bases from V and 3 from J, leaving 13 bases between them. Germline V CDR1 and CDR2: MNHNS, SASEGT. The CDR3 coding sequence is TGTGCCAGCACCGAGCAGGGTCACTACAATGAGCAGTTCTTC. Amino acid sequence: CASTEQGHYNEQFF.

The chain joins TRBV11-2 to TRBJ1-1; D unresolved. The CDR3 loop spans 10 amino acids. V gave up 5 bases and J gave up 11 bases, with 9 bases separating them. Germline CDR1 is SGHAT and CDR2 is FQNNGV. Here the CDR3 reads CASSISEAFF. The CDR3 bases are TGTGCCAGCAGCATCTCGGAGGCTTTCTTT.

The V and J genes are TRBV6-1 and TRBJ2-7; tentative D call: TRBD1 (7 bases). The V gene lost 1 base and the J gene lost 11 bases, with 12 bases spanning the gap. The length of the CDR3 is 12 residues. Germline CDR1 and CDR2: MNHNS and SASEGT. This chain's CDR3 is CASSEGGGTEYF. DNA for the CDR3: TGTGCCAGCAGTGAAGGTGGGGGGACAGAGTACTTC.

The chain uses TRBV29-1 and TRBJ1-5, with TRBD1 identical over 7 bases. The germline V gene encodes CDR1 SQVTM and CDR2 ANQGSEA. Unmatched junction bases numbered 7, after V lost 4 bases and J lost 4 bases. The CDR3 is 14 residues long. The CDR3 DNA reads TGCAGCGTTGCCACAGGGGACCCTAATCAGCCCCAGCATTTT. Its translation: CSVATGDPNQPQHF.

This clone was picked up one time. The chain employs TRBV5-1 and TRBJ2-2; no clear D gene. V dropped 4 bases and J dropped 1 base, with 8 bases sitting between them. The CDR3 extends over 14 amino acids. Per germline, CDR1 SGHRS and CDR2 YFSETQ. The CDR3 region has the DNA TGCGCCAGCAGCCCCCCTATGAACACCGGGGAGCTGTTTTTT. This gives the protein CASSPPMNTGELFF.

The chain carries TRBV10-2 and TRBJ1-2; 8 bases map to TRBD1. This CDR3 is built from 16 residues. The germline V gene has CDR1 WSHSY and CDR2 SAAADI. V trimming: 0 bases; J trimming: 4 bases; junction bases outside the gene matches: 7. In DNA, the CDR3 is TGCGCCAGCAGTGAGTCCACTTCAGACAGGGGCTATGGCTACACCTTC. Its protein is CASSESTSDRGYGYTF.

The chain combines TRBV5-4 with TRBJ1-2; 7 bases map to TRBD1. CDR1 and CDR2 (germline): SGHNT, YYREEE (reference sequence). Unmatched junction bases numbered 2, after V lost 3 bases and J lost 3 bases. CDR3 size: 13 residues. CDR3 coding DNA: TGTGCCAGCAGCTGGGGACAGCACTATGGCTACACCTTC. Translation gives CASSWGQHYGYTF.

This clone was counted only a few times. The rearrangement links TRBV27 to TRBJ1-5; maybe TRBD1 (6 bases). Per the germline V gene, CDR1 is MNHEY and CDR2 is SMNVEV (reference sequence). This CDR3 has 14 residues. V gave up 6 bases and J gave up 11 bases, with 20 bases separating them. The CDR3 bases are TGTGCCAGCAGGTCCCCGGACAGCTCCGCGTCCCAGCATTTT. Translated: CASRSPDSSASQHF.

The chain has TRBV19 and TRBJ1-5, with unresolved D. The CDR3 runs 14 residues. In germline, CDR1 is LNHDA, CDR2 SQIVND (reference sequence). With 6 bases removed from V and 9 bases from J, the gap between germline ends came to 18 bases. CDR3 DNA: TGTGCCAGTAGGCCAACGACACCGGGAGGGCCCCAGCATTTT. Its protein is CASRPTTPGGPQHF.

The DNA of the CDR3 is TGTGCCAGCTCACCGTCGAGACAGGGGAAACAAGAGACCCAGTACTTC. Translated: CASSPSRQGKQETQYF. V is TRBV18 and J is TRBJ2-5, with 8 bases lining up with TRBD1. This CDR3 spans 16 amino acids. V lost 3 bases and J lost 2; bases outside the gene matches: 8. Germline V gives CDR1 KGHSH, CDR2 LQKENI.

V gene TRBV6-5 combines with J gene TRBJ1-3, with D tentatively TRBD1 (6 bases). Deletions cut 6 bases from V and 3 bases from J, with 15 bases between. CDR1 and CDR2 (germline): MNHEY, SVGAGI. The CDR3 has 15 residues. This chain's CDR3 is CASSFGQTSGNTIYF. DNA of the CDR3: TGTGCCAGCAGCTTCGGACAGACGAGTGGAAACACCATATATTTT.

The CDR3 loop is CASTAGLNEQFF. Written as DNA, the CDR3 is TGTGCCAGCACGGCGGGGCTCAATGAGCAGTTCTTC. The chain carries TRBV6-6 and TRBJ2-1, with D perhaps TRBD2 (6 bases). Looked up from germline, CDR1 is MNHNY and CDR2 is SVGAGI (reference sequence). The CDR3 contains 12 residues. Trimming shortened V by 7 bases and J by 6 bases, and 10 bases separated the two germline ends.

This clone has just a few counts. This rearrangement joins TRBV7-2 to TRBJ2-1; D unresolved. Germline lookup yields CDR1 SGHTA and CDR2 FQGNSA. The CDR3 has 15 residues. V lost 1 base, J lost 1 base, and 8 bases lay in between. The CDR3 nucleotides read TGTGCCAGCAGCTTAGAACTATTTTCCTACAATGAGCAGTTCTTC. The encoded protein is CASSLELFSYNEQFF.

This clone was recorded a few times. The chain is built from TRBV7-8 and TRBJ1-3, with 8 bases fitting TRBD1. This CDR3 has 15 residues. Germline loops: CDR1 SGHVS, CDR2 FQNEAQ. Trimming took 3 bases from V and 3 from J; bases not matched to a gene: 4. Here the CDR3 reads CASSFQGAIGNTIYF. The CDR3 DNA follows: TGTGCCAGCAGCTTTCAGGGGGCAATTGGAAACACCATATATTTT.

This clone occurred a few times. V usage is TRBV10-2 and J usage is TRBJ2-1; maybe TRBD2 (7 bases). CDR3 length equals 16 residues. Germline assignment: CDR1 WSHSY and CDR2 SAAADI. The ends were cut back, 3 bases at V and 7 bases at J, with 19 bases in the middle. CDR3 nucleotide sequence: TGCGCCAGCAGTGATCCGTCGGGGGGCCGGCGGAATGAGCAGTTCTTC. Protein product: CASSDPSGGRRNEQFF.

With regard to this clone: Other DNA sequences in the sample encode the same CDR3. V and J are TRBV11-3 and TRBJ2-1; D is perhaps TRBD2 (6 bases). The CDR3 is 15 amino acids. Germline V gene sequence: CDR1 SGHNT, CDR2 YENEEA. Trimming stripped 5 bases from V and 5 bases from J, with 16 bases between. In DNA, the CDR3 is TGTGCCAGCAGCGGAGGGACTTGGAACAACAATGAGCAGTTCTTC. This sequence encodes CASSGGTWNNNEQFF.

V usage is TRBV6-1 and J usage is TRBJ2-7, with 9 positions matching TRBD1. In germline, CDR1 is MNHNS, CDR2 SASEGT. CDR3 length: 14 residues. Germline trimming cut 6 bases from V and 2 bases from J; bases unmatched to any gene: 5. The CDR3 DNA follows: TGTGCCAGCAGCACTGGACAGGGGACCTACGAGCAGTACTTC. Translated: CASSTGQGTYEQYF.

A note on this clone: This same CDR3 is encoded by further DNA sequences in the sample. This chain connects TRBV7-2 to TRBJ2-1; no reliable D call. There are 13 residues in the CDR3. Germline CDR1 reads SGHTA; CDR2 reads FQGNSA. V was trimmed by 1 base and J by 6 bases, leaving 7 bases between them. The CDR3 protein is CASSLDYGNEQFF. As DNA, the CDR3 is TGTGCCAGCAGCTTAGATTACGGCAATGAGCAGTTCTTC. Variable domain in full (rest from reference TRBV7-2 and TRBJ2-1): GAGVSQSPSNKVTEKGKDVELRCDPISGHTALYWYRQSLGQGLEFLIYFQGNSAPDKSGLPSDRFSAERTGGSVSTLTIQRTQQEDSAVYLCASSLDYGNEQFFGPGTRLTVL.

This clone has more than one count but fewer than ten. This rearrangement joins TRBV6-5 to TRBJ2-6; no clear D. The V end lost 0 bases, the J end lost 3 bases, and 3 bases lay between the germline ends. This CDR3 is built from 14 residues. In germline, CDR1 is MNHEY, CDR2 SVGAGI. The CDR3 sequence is CASSYSSGANVLTF. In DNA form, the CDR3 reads TGTGCCAGCAGTTACTCGAGTGGGGCCAACGTCCTGACTTTC.

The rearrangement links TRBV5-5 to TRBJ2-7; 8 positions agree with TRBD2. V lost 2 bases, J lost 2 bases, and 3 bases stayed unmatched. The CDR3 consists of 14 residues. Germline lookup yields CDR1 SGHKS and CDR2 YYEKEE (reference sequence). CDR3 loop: CASSFAGGTYEQYF. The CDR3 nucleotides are TGTGCCAGCAGCTTCGCGGGAGGAACCTACGAGCAGTACTTC. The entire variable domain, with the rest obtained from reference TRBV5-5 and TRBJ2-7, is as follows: DAGVTQSPTHLIKTRGQQVTLRCSPISGHKSVSWYQQVLGQGPQFIFQYYEKEERGRGNFPDRFSARQFPNYSSELNVNALLLGDSALYLCASSFAGGTYEQYFGPGTRLTVT.

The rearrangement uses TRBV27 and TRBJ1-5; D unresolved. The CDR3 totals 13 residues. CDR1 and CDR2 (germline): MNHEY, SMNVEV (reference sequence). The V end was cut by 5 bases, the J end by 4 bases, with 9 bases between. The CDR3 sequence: CASSNGGNQPQHF. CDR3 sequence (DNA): TGTGCCAGCAGTAACGGAGGGAATCAGCCCCAGCATTTT.

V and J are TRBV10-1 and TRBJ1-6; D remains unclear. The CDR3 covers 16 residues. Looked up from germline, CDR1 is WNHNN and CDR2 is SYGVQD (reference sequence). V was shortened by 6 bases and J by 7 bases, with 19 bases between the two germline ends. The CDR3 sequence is CASRGHFLKRNSPLHF. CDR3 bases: TGCGCCAGCAGGGGCCACTTCCTAAAGCGGAATTCACCCCTCCACTTT.

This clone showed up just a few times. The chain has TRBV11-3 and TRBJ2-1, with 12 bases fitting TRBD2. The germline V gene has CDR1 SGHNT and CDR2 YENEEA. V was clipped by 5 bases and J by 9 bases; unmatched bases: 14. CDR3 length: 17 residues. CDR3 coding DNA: TGTGCCAGCAGCCCATCTAGCGGGAGGGTCATTAGGGGTGAGCAGTTCTTC. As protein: CASSPSSGRVIRGEQFF.

In DNA form, the CDR3 reads TGTGCCAGTAGTATGGTGGCGGGATACGAGCAGTACTTC. Translating it yields CASSMVAGYEQYF. This chain uses TRBV19 with TRBJ2-7; TRBD2 might be the D (6 bases). Trimming pared 3 bases from V and 4 bases from J, leaving 10 bases between. The CDR3 is made up of 13 amino acids. CDR1 and CDR2 from the germline V gene are LNHDA and SQIVND (reference sequence).

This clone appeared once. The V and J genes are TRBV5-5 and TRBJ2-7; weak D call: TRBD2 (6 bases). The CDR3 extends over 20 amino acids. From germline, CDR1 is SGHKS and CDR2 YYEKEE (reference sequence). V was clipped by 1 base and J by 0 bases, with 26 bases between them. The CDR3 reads CASSLKSAGGRQSSSYEQYF. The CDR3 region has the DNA TGTGCCAGCAGCTTGAAATCCGCCGGGGGAAGACAGTCTTCCTCCTACGAGCAGTACTTC.

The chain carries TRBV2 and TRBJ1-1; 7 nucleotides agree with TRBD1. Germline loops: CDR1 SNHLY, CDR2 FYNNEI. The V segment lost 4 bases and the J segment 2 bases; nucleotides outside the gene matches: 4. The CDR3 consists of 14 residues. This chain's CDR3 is CASSVGQENTEAFF. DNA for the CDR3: TGTGCCAGCAGTGTTGGACAGGAAAACACTGAAGCTTTCTTT.

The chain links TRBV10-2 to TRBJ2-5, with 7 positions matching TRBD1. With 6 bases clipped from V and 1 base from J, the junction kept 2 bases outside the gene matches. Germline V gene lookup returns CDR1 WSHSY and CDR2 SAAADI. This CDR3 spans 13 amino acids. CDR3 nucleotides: TGCGCCAGCAGCGGACAGGCCCAAGAGACCCAGTACTTC. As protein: CASSGQAQETQYF.

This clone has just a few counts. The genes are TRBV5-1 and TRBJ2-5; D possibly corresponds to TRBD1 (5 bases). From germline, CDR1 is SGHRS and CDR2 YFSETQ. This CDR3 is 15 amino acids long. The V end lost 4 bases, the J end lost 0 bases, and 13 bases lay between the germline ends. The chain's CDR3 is CASSPQTDHQETQYF. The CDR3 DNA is TGCGCCAGCAGCCCACAGACAGACCACCAAGAGACCCAGTACTTC.